The 4 T cell receptor beta chains reported below all come from one sample, sequenced in a study of Tregs in tolerant kidney transplant recipients. This table comes from immunoSEQ multiplex PCR, and its TCRdb copy is limited to in-frame clones, with some not included. The sample contains fewer than 150,000 clones, 92% of which appear only once. Sequencing was performed on CD4+ T cells from blood. The receptors shown here come from a human donor in good health.

Regarding this clone: This sample also contains other DNA sequences that code for the same CDR3. This chain links TRBV27 with TRBJ1-5; D might be TRBD1 (5 bases). The germline gives CDR1 MNHEY, CDR2 SMNVEV (reference sequence). This CDR3 spans 13 amino acids. The V and J ends lost 2 bases and 5 bases respectively, with 7 bases between them. The CDR3 region has the DNA TGTGCCAGCAGTTTAAGCAGGGATCAGCCCCAGCATTTT. Protein sequence: CASSLSRDQPQHF.

The V call is TRBV15, the J call TRBJ2-3, with 8 nucleotides matching TRBD2. The CDR3 spans 16 residues. V lost 1 base and J lost 5; bases outside the gene matches: 8. In germline, CDR1 is LNHNV, CDR2 YYDKDF (reference sequence). CDR3 coding DNA: TGTGCCACCAGCAGAGGGTCGGGAGCGGGGGTAGATACGCAGTATTTT. It encodes CATSRGSGAGVDTQYF.

The CDR3 DNA reads as TGTGCCAGCAGCTCTTTACTCACTAGCGGTGCTCGGGGAGAGCAGTTCTTC. It yields the protein CASSSLLTSGARGEQFF. V is TRBV7-3 and J is TRBJ2-1, with 8 bases matching TRBD2. The CDR3 spans 17 residues. Germline CDR1 SGHTA, CDR2 FQGTGA. The trim removed 4 bases at V and 10 bases at J, leaving 18 bases unmatched.

This sequence joins TRBV6-1 and TRBJ2-7; no clear D. Germline V gene lookup returns CDR1 MNHNS and CDR2 SASEGT. The CDR3 contains 14 residues. The V and J ends lost 1 base and 5 bases respectively, with 12 bases between them. CDR3 sequence: CASSEVGLGNEQYF. The CDR3 bases are TGTGCCAGCAGTGAAGTTGGGTTAGGAAACGAGCAGTACTTC.